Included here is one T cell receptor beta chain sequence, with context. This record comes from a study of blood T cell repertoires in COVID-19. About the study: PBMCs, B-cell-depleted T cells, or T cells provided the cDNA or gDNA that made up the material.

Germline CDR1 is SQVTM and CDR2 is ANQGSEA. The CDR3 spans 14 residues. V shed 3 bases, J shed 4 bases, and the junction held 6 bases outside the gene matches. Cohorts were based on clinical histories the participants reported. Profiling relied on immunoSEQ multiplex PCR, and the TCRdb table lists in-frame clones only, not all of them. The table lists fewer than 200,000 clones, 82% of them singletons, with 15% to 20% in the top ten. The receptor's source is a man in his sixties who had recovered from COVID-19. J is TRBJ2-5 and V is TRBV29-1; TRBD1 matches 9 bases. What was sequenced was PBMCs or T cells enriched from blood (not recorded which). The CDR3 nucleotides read TGCAGCGTTGAGGGGACAGGGTGGGGAGAGACCCAGTACTTC. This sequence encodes CSVEGTGWGETQYF. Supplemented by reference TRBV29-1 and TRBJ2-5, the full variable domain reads SAVISQKPSRDICQRGTSLTIQCQVDSQVTMMFWYRQQPGQSLTLIATANQGSEATYESGFVIDKFPISRPNLTFSTLTVSNMSPEDSSIYLCSVEGTGWGETQYFGPGTRLLVL.